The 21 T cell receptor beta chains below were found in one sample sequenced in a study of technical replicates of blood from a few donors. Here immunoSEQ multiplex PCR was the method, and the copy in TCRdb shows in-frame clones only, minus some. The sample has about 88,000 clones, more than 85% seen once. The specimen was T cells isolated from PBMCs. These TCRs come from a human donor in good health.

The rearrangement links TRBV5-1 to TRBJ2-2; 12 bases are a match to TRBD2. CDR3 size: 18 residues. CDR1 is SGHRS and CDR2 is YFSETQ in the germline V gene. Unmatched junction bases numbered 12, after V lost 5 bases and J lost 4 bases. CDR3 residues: CASRRTSGNSEGTGELFF. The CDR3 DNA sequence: TGCGCCAGCAGGAGGACTAGCGGGAATTCTGAAGGCACCGGGGAGCTGTTTTTT.

The CDR3, as DNA: TGCGCCAGCATCTCAATCGTACAGAACTATGGCTACACCTTC. Residues: CASISIVQNYGYTF. This chain joins TRBV23-1 and TRBJ1-2; D is undetermined. TRBV23-1 is an open reading frame, and its role is uncertain. This CDR3 is built from 14 residues. Trimming removed 7 bases at V and 2 bases at J, with 14 bases between.

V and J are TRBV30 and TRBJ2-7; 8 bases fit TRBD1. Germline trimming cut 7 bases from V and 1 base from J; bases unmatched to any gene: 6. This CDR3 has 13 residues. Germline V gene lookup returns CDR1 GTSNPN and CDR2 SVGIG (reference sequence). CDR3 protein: CASGQGFSYEQYF. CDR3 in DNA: TGTGCCTCCGGACAGGGATTTTCCTACGAGCAGTACTTC.

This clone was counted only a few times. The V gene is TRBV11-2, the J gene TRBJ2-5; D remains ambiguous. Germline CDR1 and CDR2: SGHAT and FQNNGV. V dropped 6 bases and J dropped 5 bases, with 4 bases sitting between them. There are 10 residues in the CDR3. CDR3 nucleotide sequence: TGTGCCAGCAGGCGCGAGACCCAGTACTTC. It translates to CASRRETQYF.

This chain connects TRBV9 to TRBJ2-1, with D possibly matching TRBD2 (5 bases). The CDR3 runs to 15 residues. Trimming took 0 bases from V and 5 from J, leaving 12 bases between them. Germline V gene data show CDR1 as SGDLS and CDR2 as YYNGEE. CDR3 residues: CASSVELRTDNEQFF. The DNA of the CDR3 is TGTGCCAGCAGCGTAGAGCTAAGGACTGACAATGAGCAGTTCTTC.

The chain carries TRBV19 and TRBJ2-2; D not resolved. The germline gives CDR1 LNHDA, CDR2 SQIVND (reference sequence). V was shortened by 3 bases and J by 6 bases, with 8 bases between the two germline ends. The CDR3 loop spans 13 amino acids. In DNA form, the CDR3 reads TGTGCCAGTAGTATCCAGGTTTCCGGGGAGCTGTTTTTT. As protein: CASSIQVSGELFF. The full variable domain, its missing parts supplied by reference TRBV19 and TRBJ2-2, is DGGITQSPKYLFRKEGQNVTLSCEQNLNHDAMYWYRQDPGQGLRLIYYSQIVNDFQKGDIAEGYSVSREKKESFPLTVTSAQKNPTAFYLCASSIQVSGELFFGEGSRLTVL.

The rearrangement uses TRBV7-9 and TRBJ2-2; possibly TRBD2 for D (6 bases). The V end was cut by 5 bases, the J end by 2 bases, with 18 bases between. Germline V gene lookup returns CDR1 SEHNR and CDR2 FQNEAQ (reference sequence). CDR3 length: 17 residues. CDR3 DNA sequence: TGTGCCAGCAGCCCGGGACTCCGACCCCCTAACACCGGGGAGCTGTTTTTT. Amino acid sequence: CASSPGLRPPNTGELFF.

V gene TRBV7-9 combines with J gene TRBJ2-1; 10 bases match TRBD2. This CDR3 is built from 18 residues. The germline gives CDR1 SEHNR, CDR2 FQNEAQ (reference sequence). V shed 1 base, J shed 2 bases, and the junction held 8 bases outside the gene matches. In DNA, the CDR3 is TGTGCCAGCAGCTTAGGTCTAGCGGGAGTAACGACCTACAATGAGCAGTTCTTC. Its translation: CASSLGLAGVTTYNEQFF.

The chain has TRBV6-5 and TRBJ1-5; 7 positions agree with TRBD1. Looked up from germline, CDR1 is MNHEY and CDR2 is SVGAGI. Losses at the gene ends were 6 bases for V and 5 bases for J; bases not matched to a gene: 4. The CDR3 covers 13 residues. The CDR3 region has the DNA TGTGCCAGCAGCTCACAGGGGCATCAGCCCCAGCATTTT. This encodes CASSSQGHQPQHF.

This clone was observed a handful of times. The DNA for the CDR3 is TGTGCCAGCAGCTTAGGGTTGGACAGCTACAATGAGCAGTTCTTC. Translated, it gives CASSLGLDSYNEQFF. The chain employs TRBV7-2 and TRBJ2-1, with D possibly matching TRBD1 (6 bases). V lost 1 base and J lost 3, with 10 bases in between. Germline V gene sequence: CDR1 SGHTA, CDR2 FQGNSA. This CDR3 has 15 residues. The full variable domain, completed using reference TRBV7-2 and TRBJ2-1, is GAGVSQSPSNKVTEKGKDVELRCDPISGHTALYWYRQSLGQGLEFLIYFQGNSAPDKSGLPSDRFSAERTGGSVSTLTIQRTQQEDSAVYLCASSLGLDSYNEQFFGPGTRLTVL.

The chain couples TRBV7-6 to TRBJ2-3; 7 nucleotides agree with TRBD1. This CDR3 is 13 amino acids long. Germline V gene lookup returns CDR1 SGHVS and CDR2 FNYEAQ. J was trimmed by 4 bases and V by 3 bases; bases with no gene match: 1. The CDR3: CASSFQGADTQYF. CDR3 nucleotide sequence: TGTGCCAGCAGCTTTCAGGGGGCAGATACGCAGTATTTT.

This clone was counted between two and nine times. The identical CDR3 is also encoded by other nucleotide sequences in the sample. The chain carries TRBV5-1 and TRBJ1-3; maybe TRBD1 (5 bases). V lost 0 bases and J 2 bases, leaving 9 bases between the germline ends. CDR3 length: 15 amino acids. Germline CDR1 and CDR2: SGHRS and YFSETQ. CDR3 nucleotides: TGCGCCAGCAGCTTGGGGAGGGGCCCTGGAAACACCATATATTTT. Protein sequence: CASSLGRGPGNTIYF.

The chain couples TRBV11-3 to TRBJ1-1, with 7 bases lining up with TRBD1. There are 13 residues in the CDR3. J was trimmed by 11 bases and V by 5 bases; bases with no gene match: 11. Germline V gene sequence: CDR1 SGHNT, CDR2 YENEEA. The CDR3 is CASSRGQKFGAFF. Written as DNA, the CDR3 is TGTGCCAGCAGCCGGGGACAGAAGTTTGGCGCTTTCTTT.

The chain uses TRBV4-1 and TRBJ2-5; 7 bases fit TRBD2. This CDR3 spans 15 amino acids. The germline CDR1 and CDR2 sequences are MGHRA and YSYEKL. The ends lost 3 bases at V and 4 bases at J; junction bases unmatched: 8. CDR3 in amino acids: CASSQRREGIETQYF. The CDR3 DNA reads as TGCGCCAGCAGCCAGAGGAGGGAGGGGATAGAGACCCAGTACTTC.

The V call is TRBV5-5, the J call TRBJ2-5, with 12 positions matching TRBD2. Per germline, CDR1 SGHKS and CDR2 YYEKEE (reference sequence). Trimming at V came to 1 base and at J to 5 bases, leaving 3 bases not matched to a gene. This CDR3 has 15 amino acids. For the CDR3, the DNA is TGTGCCAGCAGCTTGCTAGCGGGAGGGATGGAGACCCAGTACTTC. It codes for CASSLLAGGMETQYF.

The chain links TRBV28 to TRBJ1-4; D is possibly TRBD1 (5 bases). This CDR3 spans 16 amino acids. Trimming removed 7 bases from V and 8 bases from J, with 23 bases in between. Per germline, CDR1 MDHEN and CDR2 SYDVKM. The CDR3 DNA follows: TGTGCCAGCACAATGGGGGGGGAGGGGAGAGGCGAAAAACTGTTTTTT. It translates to CASTMGGEGRGEKLFF.

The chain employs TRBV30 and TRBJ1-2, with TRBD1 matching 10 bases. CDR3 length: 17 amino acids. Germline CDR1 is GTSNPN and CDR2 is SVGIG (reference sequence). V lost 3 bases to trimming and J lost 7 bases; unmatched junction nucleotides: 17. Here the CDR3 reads CAWRAFPGQGNRGGYTF. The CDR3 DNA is TGTGCCTGGAGGGCATTCCCGGGACAGGGGAATCGAGGTGGCTACACCTTC.

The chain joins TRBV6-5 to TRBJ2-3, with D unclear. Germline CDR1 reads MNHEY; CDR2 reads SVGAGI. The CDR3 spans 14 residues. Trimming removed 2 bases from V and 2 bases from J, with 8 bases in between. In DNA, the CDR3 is TGTGCCAGCAGTTACGAAGGAGACACAGATACGCAGTATTTT. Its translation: CASSYEGDTDTQYF.

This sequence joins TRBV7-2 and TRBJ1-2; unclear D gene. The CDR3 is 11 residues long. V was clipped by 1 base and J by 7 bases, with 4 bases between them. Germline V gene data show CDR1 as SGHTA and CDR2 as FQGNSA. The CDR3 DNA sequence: TGTGCCAGCAGCTTAGGGGCTGGCTACACCTTC. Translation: CASSLGAGYTF.

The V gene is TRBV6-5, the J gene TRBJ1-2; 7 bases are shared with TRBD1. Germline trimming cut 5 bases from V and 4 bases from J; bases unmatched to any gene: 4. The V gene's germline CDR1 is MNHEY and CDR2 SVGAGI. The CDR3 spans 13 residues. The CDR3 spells CASSQQGTYGYTF. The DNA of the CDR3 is TGTGCCAGCAGTCAACAGGGGACCTATGGCTACACCTTC.

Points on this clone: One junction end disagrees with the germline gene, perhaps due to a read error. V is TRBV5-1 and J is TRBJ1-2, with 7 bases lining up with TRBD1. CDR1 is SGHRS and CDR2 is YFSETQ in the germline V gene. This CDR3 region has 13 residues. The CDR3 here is CASSLDRASGSTF. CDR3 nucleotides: TGCGCCAGCAGCCTAGACAGGGCGAGCGGCTCCACCTTC.